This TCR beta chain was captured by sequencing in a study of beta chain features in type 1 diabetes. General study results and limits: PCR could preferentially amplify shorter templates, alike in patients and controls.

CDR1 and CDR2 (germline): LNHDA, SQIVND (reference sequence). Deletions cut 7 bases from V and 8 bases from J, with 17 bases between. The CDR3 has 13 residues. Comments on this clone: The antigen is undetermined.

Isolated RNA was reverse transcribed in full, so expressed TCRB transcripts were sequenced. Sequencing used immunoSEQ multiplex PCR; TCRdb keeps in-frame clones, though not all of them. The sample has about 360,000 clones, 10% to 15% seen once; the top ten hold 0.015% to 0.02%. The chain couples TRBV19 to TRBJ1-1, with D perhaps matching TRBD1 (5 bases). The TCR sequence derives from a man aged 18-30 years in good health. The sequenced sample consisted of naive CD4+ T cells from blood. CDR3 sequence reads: CASTFQGVVEAFF. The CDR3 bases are TGTGCCAGTACCTTCCAGGGTGTCGTAGAAGCTTTCTTT. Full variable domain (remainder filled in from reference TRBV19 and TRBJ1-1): DGGITQSPKYLFRKEGQNVTLSCEQNLNHDAMYWYRQDPGQGLRLIYYSQIVNDFQKGDIAEGYSVSREKKESFPLTVTSAQKNPTAFYLCASTFQGVVEAFFGQGTRLTVV.